This T cell receptor beta chain was profiled in a study of control samples from healthy donors and cancer patients. Profiled with immunoSEQ multiplex PCR; TCRdb holds only in-frame clones, not every one. The table shows 150,000 to 200,000 clones, with around 91% occurring only once. V was cut by 5 bases and J by 1 base, with 11 bases left in between. The CDR3 sequence is 15 residues long. Germline CDR1 and CDR2: MDHEN and SYDVKM. The V call is TRBV28, the J call TRBJ2-2; possible D gene TRBD1, 5 bases. Sequences were obtained from blood. This receptor was taken from a woman between 50 and 59 years old in good health. The CDR3 spells CASSPRQKNTGELFF. The CDR3 DNA is TGTGCCAGCAGTCCCCGACAGAAGAACACCGGGGAGCTGTTTTTT.